The next 21 T cell receptor beta chains were all read from a single sample in a study of T cell changes during pregnancy in multiple sclerosis. TCRdb keeps only in-frame clones here, not all; method: immunoSEQ multiplex PCR. The table shows approximately 47,000 clones, with 94% occurring only once. The sequenced sample was CD4+ T cells from peripheral blood mononuclear cells, obtained in the first trimester of pregnancy. The receptors originated from a female donor with multiple sclerosis, enrolled in a pregnancy study.

The chain combines TRBV10-3 with TRBJ2-7; no definite D call. In germline, CDR1 is ENHRY, CDR2 SYGVKD. The CDR3 is 13 amino acids. V was shortened by 0 bases and J by 5 bases, with 8 bases between the two germline ends. CDR3 protein: CAISESVPNEQYF. The CDR3 DNA reads TGTGCCATCAGTGAGTCTGTCCCCAACGAGCAGTACTTC.

The genes are TRBV7-6 and TRBJ1-5; D ambiguous. CDR3 length: 16 amino acids. V gave up 5 bases and J gave up 0 bases, with 14 bases separating them. CDR1 and CDR2 (germline): SGHVS, FNYEAQ. CDR3 sequence (DNA): TGTGCCAGCAGCCGCGGAACTGAGGGTAGCAATCAGCCCCAGCATTTT. It encodes CASSRGTEGSNQPQHF.

This clone was seen a single time. V usage is TRBV7-8 and J usage is TRBJ2-1; TRBD1 might be the D (6 bases). This CDR3 spans 15 amino acids. V was clipped by 11 bases and J by 6 bases, with 23 bases between them. CDR1 and CDR2 from the germline V gene are SGHVS and FQNEAQ. The CDR3 DNA reads as TGTGCCGGTCGCAGGGGAGAGGAACTAGGCAATGAGCAGTTCTTC. Its protein product is CAGRRGEELGNEQFF. The full variable domain, rest sourced from reference TRBV7-8 and TRBJ2-1, is GAGVSQSPRYKVAKRGQDVALRCDPISGHVSLFWYQQALGQGPEFLTYFQNEAQLDKSGLPSDRFFAERPEGSVSTLKIQRTQQEDSAVYLCAGRRGEELGNEQFFGPGTRLTVL.

The chain has TRBV5-8 and TRBJ2-1; 9 nucleotides align to TRBD2. The CDR3 extends over 15 amino acids. The ends lost 1 base at V and 5 bases at J; junction bases unmatched: 4. Germline CDR1 is SGHTS and CDR2 is YDEGEE. CDR3 bases: TGTGCCAGCAGCTTGTCGCGCGGGGGGGACAATGAGCAGTTCTTC. Translated, it gives CASSLSRGGDNEQFF.

The chain couples TRBV5-1 to TRBJ2-5; D perhaps matches TRBD2 (7 bases). V lost 8 bases and J 3 bases, leaving 23 bases between the germline ends. The CDR3 covers 16 residues. The germline CDR1 and CDR2 sequences are SGHRS and YFSETQ. The CDR3 spells CASVSLGGASEETQYF. In DNA, the CDR3 is TGCGCCAGTGTCTCCTTGGGGGGGGCAAGTGAAGAGACCCAGTACTTC. Using reference TRBV5-1 and TRBJ2-5 for the parts outside the CDR3, the full variable domain is KAGVTQTPRYLIKTRGQQVTLSCSPISGHRSVSWYQQTPGQGLQFLFEYFSETQRNKGNFPGRFSGRQFSNSRSEMNVSTLELGDSALYLCASVSLGGASEETQYFGPGTRLLVL.

The chain recombines TRBV9 with TRBJ2-5; 12 positions agree with TRBD2. CDR3 length equals 16 residues. CDR1 SGDLS and CDR2 YYNGEE come from the germline V gene. The junction had 3 bases not matched to a gene; V was cut back by 0 bases and J by 3 bases. This CDR3 is CASSVGPSGGEETQYF. CDR3 bases: TGTGCCAGCAGCGTAGGTCCTAGCGGGGGGGAAGAGACCCAGTACTTC.

The J gene is TRBJ2-5, the V gene TRBV9, with D possibly matching TRBD2 (6 bases). V lost 3 bases and J lost 7, with 19 bases in between. CDR3 size: 15 residues. Germline CDR1 SGDLS, CDR2 YYNGEE. CDR3: CASSGRAPMEGTQYF. The CDR3 coding sequence is TGTGCCAGCAGCGGCCGGGCCCCTATGGAGGGGACCCAGTACTTC.

This chain links TRBV5-4 with TRBJ2-1, with TRBD2 matching over 10 bases. The CDR3 contains 15 residues. The V gene end was trimmed by 4 bases and the J gene end by 5 bases; junction bases not matched to a gene: 6. Germline loops: CDR1 SGHNT, CDR2 YYREEE (reference sequence). CDR3: CASSPAGGINNEQFF. The CDR3 bases are TGTGCCAGCAGCCCAGCGGGGGGGATTAACAATGAGCAGTTCTTC.

CDR3 amino acids: CSVSNAGGRGSTDTQYF. CDR3 DNA sequence: TGCAGCGTCTCAAATGCGGGCGGGCGGGGGAGCACAGATACGCAGTATTTT. The J gene is TRBJ2-3, the V gene TRBV29-1; 7 nucleotides align to TRBD2. Germline values: CDR1 SQVTM, CDR2 ANQGSEA. V lost 6 bases to trimming and J lost 0 bases; unmatched junction nucleotides: 15. The CDR3 consists of 17 residues.

The chain has TRBV9 and TRBJ2-1; the D is unclear. Looked up from germline, CDR1 is SGDLS and CDR2 is YYNGEE. The CDR3 spans 16 residues. V lost 0 bases and J lost 3, with 13 bases in between. This CDR3 is CASSVAASPLYNEQFF. CDR3 sequence (DNA): TGTGCCAGCAGCGTAGCTGCAAGCCCTCTCTACAATGAGCAGTTCTTC.

The V call is TRBV5-4, the J call TRBJ2-5; no definite D call. The CDR3 sequence is 12 residues long. CDR1 and CDR2 (germline): SGHNT, YYREEE (reference sequence). The V end was cut by 0 bases, the J end by 5 bases, with 5 bases between. The CDR3, as DNA: TGTGCCAGCAGCTTGGGAGAGGAGACCCAGTACTTC. Amino acids: CASSLGEETQYF.

This chain joins TRBV5-1 and TRBJ2-5; TRBD2 agrees at 14 bases. CDR3 length: 15 amino acids. Unmatched junction bases numbered 4, after V lost 4 bases and J lost 5 bases. Germline CDR1 and CDR2: SGHRS and YFSETQ. The CDR3 region is CASSPGLAGVETQYF. The CDR3 region has the DNA TGCGCCAGCAGCCCGGGACTAGCGGGGGTGGAGACCCAGTACTTC.

This clone was seen only once. The V and J genes are TRBV6-6 and TRBJ2-7, with a tentative D call TRBD1 (7 bases). V gave up 8 bases and J gave up 6 bases, with 14 bases separating them. The germline gives CDR1 MNHNY, CDR2 SVGAGI (reference sequence). CDR3 length: 12 amino acids. Here the CDR3 reads CASLTGEAEQYF. The DNA of the CDR3 is TGTGCCAGCCTTACAGGGGAGGCCGAGCAGTACTTC.

This chain connects TRBV6-4 to TRBJ1-1; TRBD1 matches at 9 bases. Germline V gives CDR1 MRHNA, CDR2 SNTAGT. This CDR3 region has 13 residues. J lost 4 bases, V lost 6 bases, and 3 bases had no gene match. CDR3 in DNA: TGTGCCAGCAGACAACAGGGGGCCACTGAAGCTTTCTTT. This sequence encodes CASRQQGATEAFF.

For the CDR3, the DNA is TGTGCCAGTAGTATCCCGCAGGGGACTGGAAACACCATATATTTT. This encodes CASSIPQGTGNTIYF. The genes are TRBV19 and TRBJ1-3; perhaps TRBD1 as D (6 bases). Germline V gives CDR1 LNHDA, CDR2 SQIVND (reference sequence). The CDR3 is made up of 15 amino acids. V lost 3 bases and J 2 bases, leaving 11 bases between the germline ends.

The genes are TRBV6-1 and TRBJ1-5; TRBD1 agrees at 8 bases. V lost 1 base to trimming and J lost 5 bases; unmatched junction nucleotides: 10. This CDR3 has 17 amino acids. Germline V gene sequence: CDR1 MNHNS, CDR2 SASEGT. The CDR3 DNA reads TGTGCCAGCAGTGAAGTTAGGTCGGACAGGGTGGATCAGCCCCAGCATTTT. Protein: CASSEVRSDRVDQPQHF.

The chain is built from TRBV6-5 and TRBJ1-1; the D gene is possibly TRBD1 (6 bases). From germline, CDR1 is MNHEY and CDR2 SVGAGI. The CDR3 is 11 residues long. The V gene lost 7 bases and the J gene lost 4 bases, with 7 bases spanning the gap. The CDR3 DNA is TGTGCCAGCAAAGGGGGCACTGAAGCTTTCTTT. This sequence encodes CASKGGTEAFF.

J is TRBJ1-2 and V is TRBV5-1, with 7 bases matching TRBD1. This CDR3 is 15 amino acids long. The germline CDR1 and CDR2 sequences are SGHRS and YFSETQ. V was pared by 4 bases and J by 4 bases, with 10 bases of the junction left unmatched. The CDR3, as DNA: TGCGCCAGCAGCAGGGAACCCACAGGGGTCTATGGCTACACCTTC. Its translation is CASSREPTGVYGYTF.

The chain links TRBV20-1 to TRBJ2-5, with D perhaps matching TRBD2 (5 bases). Germline values: CDR1 DFQATT, CDR2 SNEGSKA (reference sequence). The CDR3 runs to 11 residues. V gave up 4 bases and J gave up 7 bases, with 10 bases separating them. The CDR3 region is CSAKLVGTQYF. The CDR3 nucleotides read TGCAGTGCTAAACTAGTTGGGACCCAGTACTTC.

This chain joins TRBV6-4 and TRBJ2-5; weak D call: TRBD1 (5 bases). Germline CDR1 and CDR2: MRHNA and SNTAGT. This CDR3 is 13 amino acids long. Trimming removed 0 bases from V and 5 bases from J, with 7 bases in between. The CDR3 DNA sequence: TGTGCCAGCAGTGACTCTTGGGGCGAGACCCAGTACTTC. This codes for CASSDSWGETQYF.

The V gene is TRBV30, the J gene TRBJ1-1; 8 nucleotides line up with TRBD1. CDR1 and CDR2 (germline): GTSNPN, SVGIG (reference sequence). Germline trimming cut 2 bases from V and 5 bases from J; bases unmatched to any gene: 7. The CDR3 runs 14 residues. CDR3 DNA sequence: TGTGCCTGGAGTCGTACAGGGGGGAGGACTGAAGCTTTCTTT. This gives the protein CAWSRTGGRTEAFF. The whole variable domain, remainder taken from reference TRBV30 and TRBJ1-1, is SQTIHQWPATLVQPVGSPLSLECTVEGTSNPNLYWYRQAAGRGLQLLFYSVGIGQISSEVPQNLSASRPQDRQFILSSKKLLLSDSGFYLCAWSRTGGRTEAFFGQGTRLTVV.